The 32 T cell receptor beta chains below all came from one sample that was sequenced in a study of cytomegalovirus exposure and HLA in healthy donors (dated by TCRdb to about 2017). The library was prepared using the immunoSEQ multiplex PCR assay. TCRdb's version of the immuneACCESS table is confined to in-frame rearrangements and falls short of the full clone set. An unresolved V gene accounts for under half of the shortfall where checked; the remainder is of unknown origin. Present in this sample are some 170,000 clones, roughly 89% of which were seen just once. The ten largest account for more than 1.3% of the sample. The material sequenced was PBMCs. These receptors originate from a woman in her thirties in good health and CMV-seronegative.

V gene TRBV2 combines with J gene TRBJ2-1, with a weak D call TRBD2 (7 bases). The CDR3 is made up of 15 amino acids. Trimming left V 8 bases short and J 4 bases short, with 18 bases between. Germline loops: CDR1 SNHLY, CDR2 FYNNEI. CDR3 loop: CASEGGGTLYNEQFF. In nucleotides, the CDR3 is TGTGCCAGCGAAGGGGGGGGGACACTTTACAATGAGCAGTTCTTC.

The J gene is TRBJ2-7, the V gene TRBV19, with D possibly matching TRBD1 (6 bases). The germline V gene has CDR1 LNHDA and CDR2 SQIVND (reference sequence). Trimming removed 5 bases at V and 0 bases at J, with 14 bases between. This CDR3 region has 15 residues. CDR3 sequence reads: CASSVTDSYSYEQYF. The DNA for the CDR3 is TGTGCCAGTAGTGTAACGGACAGTTACTCCTACGAGCAGTACTTC. The entire variable domain, with the rest obtained from reference TRBV19 and TRBJ2-7, is as follows: DGGITQSPKYLFRKEGQNVTLSCEQNLNHDAMYWYRQDPGQGLRLIYYSQIVNDFQKGDIAEGYSVSREKKESFPLTVTSAQKNPTAFYLCASSVTDSYSYEQYFGPGTRLTVT.

V is TRBV6-1 and J is TRBJ2-7, with D perhaps matching TRBD2 (5 bases). V was trimmed by 6 bases and J by 2 bases, leaving 8 bases between them. The CDR3 is 12 residues long. The germline V gene has CDR1 MNHNS and CDR2 SASEGT. The CDR3 region is CASRSGTYEQYF. CDR3 sequence (DNA): TGTGCCAGCAGGTCGGGAACCTACGAGCAGTACTTC.

J is TRBJ2-1 and V is TRBV5-1; possible D gene TRBD1, 5 bases. The CDR3 is made up of 14 amino acids. Germline lookup yields CDR1 SGHRS and CDR2 YFSETQ. The V end lost 4 bases, the J end lost 5 bases, and 13 bases lay between the germline ends. CDR3 sequence (DNA): TGCGCCAGCAGCGGCTCAGGGTTGCACAATGAGCAGTTCTTC. Translating it yields CASSGSGLHNEQFF. Based on the CDR3 plus reference TRBV5-1 and TRBJ2-1, the full variable domain is KAGVTQTPRYLIKTRGQQVTLSCSPISGHRSVSWYQQTPGQGLQFLFEYFSETQRNKGNFPGRFSGRQFSNSRSEMNVSTLELGDSALYLCASSGSGLHNEQFFGPGTRLTVL.

The rearrangement links TRBV10-2 to TRBJ1-2, with TRBD1 matching over 9 bases. This CDR3 has 15 amino acids. The germline gives CDR1 WSHSY, CDR2 SAAADI. The junction had 3 bases not matched to a gene; V was cut back by 2 bases and J by 2 bases. The CDR3 DNA sequence: TGCGCCAGCAGTGAGGACGACAGGGGGAACTATGGCTACACCTTC. Translated: CASSEDDRGNYGYTF.

This chain joins TRBV29-1 and TRBJ2-7, with a tentative D call TRBD2 (7 bases). Trimming left V 0 bases short and J 6 bases short, with 12 bases between. The germline V gene has CDR1 SQVTM and CDR2 ANQGSEA. The CDR3 has 13 residues. The CDR3 is CSVEEGGGTEQYF. As DNA, the CDR3 is TGCAGCGTTGAAGAGGGAGGGGGTACCGAGCAGTACTTC.

This CDR3 is CASSQVGQGVNEQYF. CDR3 in DNA: TGCGCCAGCAGCCAAGTTGGGCAGGGGGTCAACGAGCAGTACTTC. The genes are TRBV4-3 and TRBJ2-7; TRBD1 matches at 7 bases. CDR3 length equals 15 residues. J gave up 5 bases and V 1 base, and 8 bases lay outside the gene matches. From germline, CDR1 is LGHNA and CDR2 YSLEER.

This clone was seen a single time. The rearrangement joins TRBV23-1 to TRBJ1-2; the D gene is possibly TRBD1 (6 bases). TRBV23-1 is an ORF, with its function uncertain. The CDR3 is 15 residues long. Trimming removed 0 bases at V and 4 bases at J, with 12 bases between. CDR3 protein: CASSQSLGALYGYTF. In nucleotides, the CDR3 is TGCGCCAGCAGTCAATCGTTGGGGGCTCTCTATGGCTACACCTTC.

The chain is built from TRBV9 and TRBJ2-7; the match to TRBD1 covers 7 bases. Germline CDR1 reads SGDLS; CDR2 reads YYNGEE. CDR3 length: 16 residues. V lost 3 bases to trimming and J lost 4 bases; unmatched junction nucleotides: 13. The CDR3 spells CASSANDRVGVYEQYF. CDR3 nucleotides: TGTGCCAGCAGCGCCAACGACAGGGTGGGTGTTTACGAGCAGTACTTC.

The chain joins TRBV4-3 to TRBJ2-2; D is possibly TRBD2 (5 bases). The CDR3 is made up of 16 amino acids. V was pared by 0 bases and J by 3 bases, with 11 bases between. Germline V lookup: CDR1 LGHNA, CDR2 YSLEER. This chain's CDR3 is CASSQDRRGHTGELFF. The CDR3 DNA follows: TGCGCCAGCAGCCAAGATCGCAGAGGGCACACCGGGGAGCTGTTTTTT.

The chain employs TRBV27 and TRBJ2-7; D is ambiguous. CDR3 size: 12 residues. The ends were cut back, 5 bases at V and 0 bases at J, with 5 bases in the middle. Germline CDR1 is MNHEY and CDR2 is SMNVEV (reference sequence). Written as DNA, the CDR3 is TGTGCCAGCAGTCTGAGCTCCTACGAGCAGTACTTC. The encoded protein is CASSLSSYEQYF.

This rearrangement joins TRBV5-4 to TRBJ2-3; 11 nucleotides align to TRBD2. The length of the CDR3 is 16 residues. Germline loops: CDR1 SGHNT, CDR2 YYREEE (reference sequence). V shed 4 bases and J 3 bases; nucleotides not matched to a gene: 7. Written as DNA, the CDR3 is TGTGCCAGCAGCCCAAGACTAGCGGGGTTAACAGATACGCAGTATTTT. This codes for CASSPRLAGLTDTQYF.

The chain carries TRBV10-3 and TRBJ2-3; 9 bases match TRBD2. Per germline, CDR1 ENHRY and CDR2 SYGVKD. This CDR3 contains 18 residues. Trimming removed 3 bases from V and 0 bases from J; junction bases left unmatched: 10. In nucleotides, the CDR3 is TGTGCCATCAGTGAAGGGCTAGCGGGGAAGACTAGCACAGATACGCAGTATTTT. This encodes CAISEGLAGKTSTDTQYF.

The genes are TRBV19 and TRBJ1-2; 7 bases match TRBD1. V gave up 6 bases and J gave up 5 bases; unmatched junction bases: 0. The CDR3 has 11 residues. Germline V gives CDR1 LNHDA, CDR2 SQIVND (reference sequence). CDR3 bases: TGTGCCAGTAGGGACAGGTATGGCTACACCTTC. This gives the protein CASRDRYGYTF.

This chain joins TRBV2 and TRBJ1-5; 7 nucleotides match TRBD1. CDR1 and CDR2 (germline): SNHLY, FYNNEI. Germline trimming cut 2 bases from V and 9 bases from J; bases unmatched to any gene: 13. The length of the CDR3 is 16 residues. CDR3 sequence reads: CASSETPGSGGRPQHF. The DNA for the CDR3 is TGTGCCAGCAGTGAAACGCCGGGGTCAGGGGGACGGCCCCAGCATTTT.

The V and J genes are TRBV6-5 and TRBJ1-1; 7 nucleotides align to TRBD1. Trimming cost V 5 bases and J 10 bases; bases outside gene matches: 7. The CDR3 consists of 12 residues. The germline CDR1 and CDR2 sequences are MNHEY and SVGAGI. The CDR3 loop is CASSPGGPRAFF. The DNA for the CDR3 is TGTGCCAGCAGTCCAGGGGGTCCACGAGCTTTCTTT.

The chain recombines TRBV19 with TRBJ2-7; D is perhaps TRBD2 (5 bases). The CDR3 has 14 amino acids. CDR1 and CDR2 (germline): LNHDA, SQIVND (reference sequence). Trimming shortened V by 4 bases and J by 3 bases, and 13 bases separated the two germline ends. The CDR3 sequence is CASSNLASLYEQYF. DNA of the CDR3: TGTGCCAGTAGTAATCTAGCCTCTCTCTACGAGCAGTACTTC.

The chain recombines TRBV7-9 with TRBJ1-1, with a tentative D call TRBD1 (6 bases). The V end was cut by 4 bases, the J end by 1 base, with 7 bases between. There are 13 residues in the CDR3. Germline V CDR1 and CDR2: SEHNR, FQNEAQ (reference sequence). The CDR3 reads CASSSGENTEAFF. The CDR3, as DNA: TGTGCCAGCAGCTCAGGGGAGAACACTGAAGCTTTCTTT.

In this sample, this clone turned up once. In DNA, the CDR3 is TGTGCCAGCAGCTACGGACAGGGGGGAACTGAAGCTTTCTTT. Translated: CASSYGQGGTEAFF. The V and J genes are TRBV7-6 and TRBJ1-1; 10 positions match TRBD1. V was pared by 4 bases and J by 5 bases, with 4 bases of the junction left unmatched. The CDR3 length is 14 residues. CDR1 and CDR2 from the germline V gene are SGHVS and FNYEAQ.

This chain connects TRBV5-1 to TRBJ1-1, with D unresolved. Trimming pared 5 bases from V and 1 base from J, leaving 15 bases between. The CDR3 spans 15 residues. Germline V lookup: CDR1 SGHRS, CDR2 YFSETQ. Written as DNA, the CDR3 is TGCGCCAGCAGACCCCTTGGTAGCCCGAACACTGAAGCTTTCTTT. Protein sequence: CASRPLGSPNTEAFF.

The genes are TRBV4-1 and TRBJ1-5; perhaps TRBD1 as D (5 bases). Germline-derived CDR1 and CDR2 are MGHRA and YSYEKL. V lost 0 bases and J lost 7, with 13 bases in between. The CDR3 covers 15 residues. CDR3 DNA: TGCGCCAGCAGCCAAGAGTCGGGGGGGTGGCAGCCCCAGCATTTT. It encodes CASSQESGGWQPQHF.

The sample holds one count of this clone. The genes are TRBV5-1 and TRBJ2-7; 9 bases map to TRBD2. Germline CDR1 SGHRS, CDR2 YFSETQ. This CDR3 is 14 amino acids long. Losses at the gene ends were 4 bases for V and 7 bases for J; bases not matched to a gene: 9. In DNA, the CDR3 is TGCGCCAGCAGCATGGGACTAGCCTTGGGGGAGCAGTACTTC. It is translated as CASSMGLALGEQYF. Full variable domain (missing parts from reference TRBV5-1 and TRBJ2-7): KAGVTQTPRYLIKTRGQQVTLSCSPISGHRSVSWYQQTPGQGLQFLFEYFSETQRNKGNFPGRFSGRQFSNSRSEMNVSTLELGDSALYLCASSMGLALGEQYFGPGTRLTVT.

The chain couples TRBV4-2 to TRBJ2-7; 10 bases agree with TRBD2. Germline values: CDR1 LGHNA, CDR2 YNFKEQ. This CDR3 is built from 17 residues. The trim removed 4 bases at V and 1 base at J, leaving 10 bases unmatched. CDR3 sequence (DNA): TGTGCCAGCAGCCCCCCTGCTCTGACTAGCGGGTCCTACGAGCAGTACTTC. The encoded protein is CASSPPALTSGSYEQYF.

This clone was counted between two and nine times. J is TRBJ1-2 and V is TRBV7-2; 9 positions agree with TRBD1. The CDR3 has 15 residues. Per germline, CDR1 SGHTA and CDR2 FQGNSA. The V and J ends lost 5 bases and 5 bases, in that order; junction bases with no gene match: 9. CDR3 loop: CASSHYRDRDYGYTF. DNA of the CDR3: TGTGCCAGCAGCCATTACCGGGACAGGGATTATGGCTACACCTTC.

For this clone: This CDR3 is also generated by other DNA sequences in the sample. The chain uses TRBV5-1 and TRBJ1-2, with 9 bases matching TRBD1. The CDR3 runs to 14 residues. Looked up from germline, CDR1 is SGHRS and CDR2 is YFSETQ. The V segment lost 4 bases and the J segment 2 bases; nucleotides outside the gene matches: 3. The CDR3 coding sequence is TGCGCCAGCAGCCAGGACAGGGGCAACTATGGCTACACCTTC. Its translation is CASSQDRGNYGYTF.

This sequence joins TRBV7-9 and TRBJ1-2; D is uncertain. The CDR3 is 13 residues long. The V and J ends lost 6 bases and 6 bases respectively, with 14 bases between them. Looked up from germline, CDR1 is SEHNR and CDR2 is FQNEAQ (reference sequence). CDR3 protein: CASSYLRSHGYTF. Here the CDR3 DNA reads TGTGCCAGCAGTTATTTGCGGTCTCATGGCTACACCTTC.

In DNA, the CDR3 is TGCGCCAGCAGCCCGGGACAGGGGACGGAGCAGTACTTC. As protein: CASSPGQGTEQYF. The V gene is TRBV4-1, the J gene TRBJ2-7; 10 nucleotides line up with TRBD1. V lost 4 bases to trimming and J lost 7 bases; unmatched junction nucleotides: 4. The germline V gene has CDR1 MGHRA and CDR2 YSYEKL. The CDR3 contains 13 residues.

This sequence joins TRBV6-6 and TRBJ1-5; TRBD1 aligns across 11 bases. Germline CDR1 reads MNHNY; CDR2 reads SVGAGI (reference sequence). Losses at the gene ends were 5 bases for V and 8 bases for J; bases not matched to a gene: 8. This CDR3 has 15 residues. The CDR3 loop reads CASSQQDRGREPQHF. Here the CDR3 DNA reads TGTGCCAGCAGTCAGCAGGACAGGGGGCGGGAGCCCCAGCATTTT.

J is TRBJ2-3 and V is TRBV5-1; D is uncertain. V was cut by 4 bases and J by 0 bases, with 9 bases left in between. The CDR3 is 14 residues long. Germline CDR1 is SGHRS and CDR2 is YFSETQ. The CDR3 reads CASSDDISTDTQYF. In DNA, the CDR3 is TGCGCCAGCAGCGATGACATTAGCACAGATACGCAGTATTTT.

This clone was observed once. The chain uses TRBV5-1 and TRBJ2-3; D remains ambiguous. Trimming stripped 1 base from V and 1 base from J, with 10 bases between. CDR1 is SGHRS and CDR2 is YFSETQ in the germline V gene. The CDR3 is 15 amino acids. The CDR3 sequence: CASSLTLKRTDTQYF. DNA for the CDR3: TGCGCCAGCAGCTTGACTCTCAAACGCACAGATACGCAGTATTTT. The full variable domain, rest sourced from reference TRBV5-1 and TRBJ2-3, is KAGVTQTPRYLIKTRGQQVTLSCSPISGHRSVSWYQQTPGQGLQFLFEYFSETQRNKGNFPGRFSGRQFSNSRSEMNVSTLELGDSALYLCASSLTLKRTDTQYFGPGTRLTVL.

The V gene is TRBV7-9, the J gene TRBJ1-1; possible D gene TRBD1, 6 bases. Germline loops: CDR1 SEHNR, CDR2 FQNEAQ (reference sequence). This CDR3 is 14 amino acids long. V shed 5 bases and J shed 5 bases, with 15 bases lying between them. CDR3 in DNA: TGTGCCAGCAGCCTACAGGGAAGTATGACTGAAGCTTTCTTT. It is translated as CASSLQGSMTEAFF. Full variable domain (missing parts from reference TRBV7-9 and TRBJ1-1): DTGVSQNPRHKITKRGQNVTFRCDPISEHNRLYWYRQTLGQGPEFLTYFQNEAQLEKSRLLSDRFSAERPKGSFSTLEIQRTEQGDSAMYLCASSLQGSMTEAFFGQGTRLTVV.

This clone was seen just once. The V and J genes are TRBV2 and TRBJ1-6; D uncertain. V was clipped by 6 bases and J by 0 bases, with 9 bases between them. Per germline, CDR1 SNHLY and CDR2 FYNNEI. This CDR3 spans 15 amino acids. The CDR3 loop is CASRPPSSYNSPLHF. CDR3 nucleotides: TGTGCCAGCAGGCCTCCTAGCTCCTATAATTCACCCCTCCACTTT.